This T cell receptor beta chain is from a study of glioma-infiltrating T cells after dendritic cell vaccination. The wider study: Between the early 2000s and the early 2010s, patients got autologous tumor lysate-pulsed dendritic cell vaccines.

Input was around 2.1 ug genomic DNA, or all available if less. The primer mix had 60 V beta and 13 J beta primers. TCRdb's copy holds only in-frame clones and misses some; the assay was immunoSEQ multiplex PCR. The table has fewer than 110,000 clones, 81% seen once. The CDR3 covers 18 residues. The germline CDR1 and CDR2 sequences are MGHRA and YSYEKL. V was cut by 0 bases and J by 2 bases, with 19 bases left in between. This chain links TRBV4-1 with TRBJ1-1; a possible D gene is TRBD1 (5 bases). The specimen comprised blood, sampled before dendritic cell vaccination. The receptor's source is a human donor with glioblastoma. CDR3 sequence (DNA): TGCGCCAGCAGCCAAGAGACGACAGACATCACCCTAAACACTGAAGCTTTCTTT. It encodes CASSQETTDITLNTEAFF.